Following are 18 T cell receptor beta chains from one sample sequenced in a study of blood T cell repertoires in COVID-19. Profiling relied on immunoSEQ multiplex PCR, and the TCRdb table lists in-frame clones only, not all of them. The sample includes 130,000 to 150,000 clones, roughly 79% of them seen just once. Sequencing was carried out using peripheral blood. The receptor source for this set is a human donor with acute or convalescent COVID-19. The donor label of this sample is uncertain.

The chain links TRBV13 to TRBJ2-3, with 11 bases aligning to TRBD2. Germline-derived CDR1 and CDR2 are PRHDT and FYEKMQ (reference sequence). J lost 4 bases, V lost 5 bases, and 2 bases had no gene match. The CDR3 covers 14 residues. The CDR3 coding sequence is TGTGCCAGCAGCAGACTAGCGGGATCAGATACGCAGTATTTT. This encodes CASSRLAGSDTQYF.

The rearrangement links TRBV9 to TRBJ2-7; 7 bases align to TRBD2. The CDR3 length is 15 residues. V shed 0 bases, J shed 3 bases, and the junction held 6 bases outside the gene matches. Germline lookup yields CDR1 SGDLS and CDR2 YYNGEE. For the CDR3, the DNA is TGTGCCAGCAGCGTAGAGCCGGGGGAGGGCTACGAGCAGTACTTC. Its translation is CASSVEPGEGYEQYF.

The chain carries TRBV3-1 (or the pseudogene TRBV3-2) and TRBJ2-5, with a tentative D call TRBD2 (6 bases). The germline V gene has CDR1 LGHDT and CDR2 YNNKEL (reference sequence). Between the trimmed V and J ends, which lost 1 base and 0 bases, there was a span of 6 bases. The CDR3 is made up of 14 amino acids. The CDR3 DNA is TGTGCCAGCAGCCAAGGGGACTACCAAGAGACCCAGTACTTC. Its translation: CASSQGDYQETQYF.

The rearrangement links TRBV30 to TRBJ1-5; TRBD1 aligns across 10 bases. The CDR3 totals 16 residues. The germline gives CDR1 GTSNPN, CDR2 SVGIG (reference sequence). The ends lost 5 bases at V and 1 base at J; junction bases unmatched: 8. The CDR3 DNA reads TGTGCCTGGTCGGGACAGGGGATCATGAGCAATCAGCCCCAGCATTTT. Protein sequence: CAWSGQGIMSNQPQHF.

The chain links TRBV10-3 to TRBJ2-7; perhaps TRBD2 as D (6 bases). V was pared by 3 bases and J by 5 bases, with 11 bases between. This CDR3 spans 13 amino acids. Germline V gene lookup returns CDR1 ENHRY and CDR2 SYGVKD. The CDR3 DNA sequence: TGTGCCATCAGTGAAAAGGGAGGTAACGAGCAGTACTTC. Translated, it gives CAISEKGGNEQYF.

This clone has a handful of counts. This chain connects TRBV7-9 to TRBJ2-2; the match to TRBD1 covers 7 bases. This CDR3 has 15 amino acids. From germline, CDR1 is SEHNR and CDR2 FQNEAQ (reference sequence). J lost 4 bases, V lost 5 bases, and 7 bases had no gene match. CDR3 in amino acids: CASSHTGDGTGELFF. Written as DNA, the CDR3 is TGTGCCAGCAGCCATACAGGGGACGGCACCGGGGAGCTGTTTTTT.

This sequence joins TRBV3-1 (or the pseudogene TRBV3-2) and TRBJ1-2; 8 bases line up with TRBD1. In germline, CDR1 is LGHDT, CDR2 YNNKEL (reference sequence). CDR3 length equals 15 residues. Unmatched junction bases numbered 9, after V lost 1 base and J lost 8 bases. Here the CDR3 DNA reads TGTGCCAGCAGCCAAGGTCAGGGGGCGCTTGGGGGCTACACCTTC. It encodes CASSQGQGALGGYTF.

V usage is TRBV24-1 and J usage is TRBJ1-6; 7 bases are shared with TRBD1. The ends lost 5 bases at V and 8 bases at J; junction bases unmatched: 8. The CDR3 totals 15 residues. CDR1 is KGHDR, CDR2 SFDVKD, per germline. CDR3: CATSVPTGLDSPLHF. The CDR3 region has the DNA TGTGCCACCAGTGTCCCGACAGGGTTGGATTCACCCCTCCACTTT.

The chain links TRBV24-1 to TRBJ2-2; possible D gene TRBD2, 6 bases. Per the germline V gene, CDR1 is KGHDR and CDR2 is SFDVKD. The CDR3 is made up of 16 amino acids. The V end was cut by 1 base, the J end by 5 bases, with 13 bases between. This chain's CDR3 is CATSDFGGARTGELFF. The CDR3 DNA is TGTGCCACCAGTGATTTTGGAGGGGCAAGGACCGGGGAGCTGTTTTTT.

This clone has only one observation. CDR3 sequence: CASSPGTSGRNEQFF. Written as DNA, the CDR3 is TGCGCCAGCAGCCCGGGGACTAGCGGGCGCAATGAGCAGTTCTTC. V usage is TRBV10-1 and J usage is TRBJ2-1, with 12 bases matching TRBD2. With 6 bases clipped from V and 6 bases from J, the junction kept 6 bases outside the gene matches. Germline CDR1 is WNHNN and CDR2 is SYGVQD (reference sequence). This CDR3 region has 15 residues.

This clone showed up just a few times. The chain couples TRBV15 to TRBJ2-7; 10 bases are a match to TRBD1. The CDR3 contains 15 residues. Germline CDR1 and CDR2: LNHNV and YYDKDF (reference sequence). Trimming cost V 4 bases and J 3 bases; bases outside gene matches: 6. This chain's CDR3 is CATSTGTGVDYEQYF. The DNA for the CDR3 is TGTGCCACCAGCACCGGGACAGGGGTTGACTACGAGCAGTACTTC.

The gene calls are TRBV4-2 and TRBJ1-6; a weak D match, TRBD1 (6 bases). V dropped 0 bases and J dropped 8 bases, with 11 bases sitting between them. Germline CDR1 and CDR2: LGHNA and YNFKEQ. This CDR3 region has 15 residues. The CDR3: CASSQEGTSHSPLHF. The DNA for the CDR3 is TGTGCCAGCAGCCAAGAGGGGACATCTCATTCACCCCTCCACTTT.

The chain couples TRBV3-1 (or the pseudogene TRBV3-2) to TRBJ1-2; tentative D call: TRBD1 (5 bases). The CDR3 is 15 residues long. Germline CDR1 LGHDT, CDR2 YNNKEL (reference sequence). The V gene lost 0 bases and the J gene lost 3 bases, with 11 bases spanning the gap. The CDR3 nucleotides are TGTGCCAGCAGCCAAGATATCCAGGGCTACTATGGCTACACCTTC. Protein: CASSQDIQGYYGYTF.

The chain couples TRBV6-5 to TRBJ2-7, with no clear D. Germline V gives CDR1 MNHEY, CDR2 SVGAGI. Trimming removed 7 bases at V and 2 bases at J, with 15 bases between. CDR3 length: 14 residues. CDR3: CASKQTRVTYEQYF. In DNA, the CDR3 is TGTGCCAGCAAGCAGACACGCGTCACCTACGAGCAGTACTTC.

The table lists this clone with a few counts. The chain recombines TRBV7-2 with TRBJ1-6; D may be TRBD1 (5 bases). This CDR3 contains 17 residues. The V gene's germline CDR1 is SGHTA and CDR2 FQGNSA. Written as DNA, the CDR3 is TGTGCTGCTCGCGGGGGACGGAAGGGGACCCCTCACTCACCCCTCCACTTT. Residues: CAARGGRKGTPHSPLHF.

The chain carries TRBV5-6 and TRBJ1-1; 7 bases align to TRBD1. With V trimmed by 0 bases and J by 3 bases, 5 bases remained unmatched. The CDR3 spans 15 residues. Germline V lookup: CDR1 SGHDT, CDR2 YYEEEE. The CDR3 DNA is TGTGCCAGCAGCTTGGCAGTTCAGGGGGACACTGAAGCTTTCTTT. Protein: CASSLAVQGDTEAFF.

This clone was detected only a few times. J is TRBJ1-2 and V is TRBV27; possibly TRBD1 for D (6 bases). V was trimmed by 0 bases and J by 5 bases, leaving 16 bases between them. The CDR3 sequence is 16 residues long. CDR1 and CDR2 from the germline V gene are MNHEY and SMNVEV (reference sequence). The CDR3 protein is CASSLSSQGSIYGYTF. CDR3 DNA: TGTGCCAGCAGTTTATCTTCACAGGGAAGTATATATGGCTACACCTTC.

This clone appeared many times. This rearrangement joins TRBV7-9 to TRBJ1-1; D gene ambiguous. Germline V gene sequence: CDR1 SEHNR, CDR2 FQNEAQ (reference sequence). The CDR3 loop spans 14 amino acids. V lost 5 bases, J lost 5 bases, and 15 bases lay in between. This CDR3 reads CASSPGFGETEAFF. The CDR3 nucleotides are TGTGCCAGCAGCCCAGGTTTCGGGGAGACTGAAGCTTTCTTT.